These 13 T cell receptor beta chains were sequenced from one sample in a study of synovial regulatory T cells in juvenile arthritis. Using immunoSEQ multiplex PCR, the repertoire was profiled, and TCRdb retains in-frame clones only, with some absent. This table lists 2,100 or so clones. Matched peripheral blood accompanied the synovial fluid taken from each patient with active arthritis. The sequencing input was Treg cells from the synovium. Receptors were obtained from a donor between 2 and 29 years old with juvenile idiopathic arthritis.

By frequency, this clone is medium-sized. The rearrangement uses TRBV30 and TRBJ1-6. Germline values: CDR1 GTSNPN, CDR2 SVGIG (reference sequence). The CDR3 spans 12 residues. Only the protein sequence is given. The CDR3 loop reads CAWSVGNSPLHF.

This clone registers medium-sized by frequency. The chain has TRBV27 and TRBJ2-7. Per germline, CDR1 MNHEY and CDR2 SMNVEV (reference sequence). This CDR3 has 14 residues. Only the protein is on record. The CDR3 loop reads CASSLQQSSYEQYF.

This clone is labeled medium-sized (0.01 to 0.1%) based on frequency. The J gene is TRBJ2-7, the V gene TRBV7-6. CDR1 is SGHVS and CDR2 is FNYEAQ in the germline V gene. The CDR3 is 12 amino acids. DNA is not on record. CDR3 sequence reads: CASSHGSGEQYF.

This clone is classed as medium-sized by frequency. The chain is built from TRBV13 and TRBJ2-5; TCRdb proposes TRBD2, but this gene call is untestable without DNA. The CDR3 loop spans 15 amino acids. The DNA is not on file. From germline, CDR1 is PRHDT and CDR2 FYEKMQ (reference sequence). The CDR3 protein is CASSPRRGGLGTQYF.

Its frequency marks this clone as medium-sized. V is TRBV7-2 and J is TRBJ2-1; there is no DNA to check the TCRdb D call of TRBD2. CDR3 size: 15 residues. Only the protein is available. Germline V gene sequence: CDR1 SGHTA, CDR2 FQGNSA. The CDR3 reads CASSLARTTYNEQFF. The whole variable domain, remainder taken from reference TRBV7-2 and TRBJ2-1, is GAGVSQSPSNKVTEKGKDVELRCDPISGHTALYWYRQSLGQGLEFLIYFQGNSAPDKSGLPSDRFSAERTGGSVSTLTIQRTQQEDSAVYLCASSLARTTYNEQFFGPGTRLTVL.

This clone is classed as medium-sized by frequency. The chain recombines TRBV30 with TRBJ2-1; the D call from TCRdb, TRBD2, cannot be confirmed without DNA. The germline V gene encodes CDR1 GTSNPN and CDR2 SVGIG (reference sequence). The CDR3 is 16 residues long. No DNA was logged. The chain's CDR3 is CAWSFLGLAGGREQFF.

This clone is classed as medium-sized by frequency. The V and J genes are TRBV19 and TRBJ1-1; no DNA is available, so the TRBD1 call from TCRdb remains unchecked. CDR1 is LNHDA and CDR2 is SQIVND in the germline V gene (reference sequence). CDR3 length: 13 residues. DNA for this receptor is not on file. This CDR3 reads CASIRAASTEAFF.

This clone ranks as medium-sized in terms of frequency. J is TRBJ2-2 and V is TRBV5-6; TCRdb calls TRBD1, which cannot be checked without DNA. This CDR3 region has 14 residues. Only the protein is on record. Germline V CDR1 and CDR2: SGHDT, YYEEEE. The CDR3 spells CASSLGGRTGELFF.

Considering frequency, this clone is medium-sized. The chain uses TRBV5-1 and TRBJ1-4; TCRdb gives TRBD1 as the D gene, but with no DNA this cannot be confirmed. Germline lookup yields CDR1 SGHRS and CDR2 YFSETQ. The CDR3 loop spans 12 amino acids. A DNA sequence was not provided. The CDR3 protein is CASSLQGEKLFF. Based on the CDR3 plus reference TRBV5-1 and TRBJ1-4, the full variable domain is KAGVTQTPRYLIKTRGQQVTLSCSPISGHRSVSWYQQTPGQGLQFLFEYFSETQRNKGNFPGRFSGRQFSNSRSEMNVSTLELGDSALYLCASSLQGEKLFFGSGTQLSVL.

This clone is deemed medium-sized by its frequency. The rearrangement links TRBV5-1 to TRBJ1-4. This CDR3 is 14 amino acids long. The DNA is unrecorded. Germline V gene sequence: CDR1 SGHRS, CDR2 YFSETQ. The CDR3 here is CASSYDSFNEKLFF.

This clone is classed as medium-sized by frequency. The chain joins TRBV6-6 to TRBJ2-2; TCRdb selects TRBD2, and the lack of DNA leaves this call unchecked. This CDR3 is 14 amino acids long. No nucleotide data were recorded. The germline CDR1 and CDR2 sequences are MNHNY and SVGAGI (reference sequence). The CDR3 sequence is CASKGPAVTGELFF.

This clone is deemed medium-sized (0.01 to 0.1%) by its frequency. The chain has TRBV7-6 and TRBJ2-3; TCRdb lists TRBD1, though no DNA is available to test this call. The CDR3 consists of 16 residues. The record lacks a DNA sequence. Per germline, CDR1 SGHVS and CDR2 FNYEAQ. The CDR3: CASSSRPGQGTDTQYF.

This clone ranks as medium-sized (0.01 to 0.1%) in terms of frequency. The chain uses TRBV7-9 and TRBJ2-2; TCRdb lists TRBD1, though no DNA is available to test this call. CDR1 SEHNR and CDR2 FQNEAQ come from the germline V gene (reference sequence). There are 14 residues in the CDR3. The entry carries no DNA sequence. This CDR3 is CASSLDTNTGELFF. The full variable domain, completed using reference TRBV7-9 and TRBJ2-2, is DTGVSQNPRHKITKRGQNVTFRCDPISEHNRLYWYRQTLGQGPEFLTYFQNEAQLEKSRLLSDRFSAERPKGSFSTLEIQRTEQGDSAMYLCASSLDTNTGELFFGEGSRLTVL.